The entry below gives a single TCR beta chain sequence along with its context. The data were taken from a study of blood T cell repertoires in COVID-19. In the study overall: The study drew acute and convalescent COVID-19 samples from the United States, Italy and Spain.

There are 16 residues in the CDR3. V gave up 2 bases and J gave up 1 base; unmatched junction bases: 5. Germline CDR1 is LGHNT and CDR2 is FRNRAP. In the original analysis: Amplification with reference gene primers provided the estimates of nucleated cell counts. Using immunoSEQ multiplex PCR, the repertoire was profiled, and TCRdb retains in-frame clones only, with some absent. The DNA gave D and trimming, while V, J and clone size come from that table. In the table there are some 68,000 clones, about 90% of which are singletons. The receptor's source is a man aged 45-65 years with active COVID-19. V is TRBV12-5 and J is TRBJ1-1; TRBD1 aligns across 9 bases. The sequenced material came from peripheral blood. The CDR3 DNA follows: TGTGCTAGTGGTTTGACAGGGGGCTTTAGGAACACTGAAGCTTTCTTT. Protein product: CASGLTGGFRNTEAFF.